The 13 T cell receptor beta chains reported below all come from one sample, sequenced in a study of PD-1 blockade in classical Hodgkin lymphoma. All trial patients relapsed after autologous stem cell transplantation. Data came from immunoSEQ multiplex PCR; TCRdb stores just in-frame clones and leaves some out. In the table there are approximately 41,000 clones, more than 70% of which are singletons. The sequencing used peripheral blood mononuclear cells (PBMCs), collected at baseline. The receptor set was obtained from a human donor with classical Hodgkin lymphoma.

The CDR3 sequence: CASSQEERGREQFF. In nucleotides, the CDR3 is TGCGCCAGCAGCCAAGAGGAGCGGGGGCGGGAGCAGTTCTTC. The chain joins TRBV4-3 to TRBJ2-1, with 8 bases identical to TRBD2. Germline CDR1 LGHNA, CDR2 YSLEER. V gave up 0 bases and J gave up 10 bases; unmatched junction bases: 5. This CDR3 is built from 14 residues.

J is TRBJ2-5 and V is TRBV6-1; the D is unclear. The ends were cut back, 4 bases at V and 5 bases at J, with 5 bases in the middle. This CDR3 contains 11 residues. Germline lookup yields CDR1 MNHNS and CDR2 SASEGT. The DNA for the CDR3 is TGTGCCAGCAGTGTCGGGGAGACCCAGTACTTC. It yields the protein CASSVGETQYF.

The V gene is TRBV7-3, the J gene TRBJ2-3, with 9 bases identical to TRBD2. Germline lookup yields CDR1 SGHTA and CDR2 FQGTGA. This CDR3 comprises 16 residues. Losses at the gene ends were 4 bases for V and 4 bases for J; bases not matched to a gene: 9. The CDR3 protein is CASSSDTSGYPDTQYF. As DNA, the CDR3 is TGTGCCAGCAGCTCTGACACTAGCGGGTATCCAGATACGCAGTATTTT.

This chain uses TRBV7-9 with TRBJ2-1, with D unresolved. This CDR3 region has 13 residues. Germline V gene sequence: CDR1 SEHNR, CDR2 FQNEAQ (reference sequence). V lost 3 bases to trimming and J lost 3 bases, with 6 bases between them. As DNA, the CDR3 is TGTGCCAGCAGCTTTTTGATCTACAATGAGCAGTTCTTC. Translation: CASSFLIYNEQFF. Drawing the rest from reference TRBV7-9 and TRBJ2-1, the complete variable domain is DTGVSQNPRHKITKRGQNVTFRCDPISEHNRLYWYRQTLGQGPEFLTYFQNEAQLEKSRLLSDRFSAERPKGSFSTLEIQRTEQGDSAMYLCASSFLIYNEQFFGPGTRLTVL.

The chain links TRBV2 to TRBJ2-3; D unresolved. Germline lookup yields CDR1 SNHLY and CDR2 FYNNEI. The CDR3 length is 11 residues. DNA for the CDR3: TGTGCGGGCGGACGCACAGATACGCAGTATTTT. As protein: CAGGRTDTQYF.

The J gene is TRBJ1-5, the V gene TRBV18; tentatively, D is TRBD1 (5 bases). This CDR3 spans 15 amino acids. V lost 4 bases, J lost 4 bases, and 14 bases lay in between. Germline lookup yields CDR1 KGHSH and CDR2 LQKENI. As DNA, the CDR3 is TGTGCCAGCTCACAGGCGCAGGGTCGAAATCAGCCCCAGCATTTT. Translation gives CASSQAQGRNQPQHF.

As for this clone: It is likely a read error: a sequence one base away is far more abundant. The chain links TRBV7-9 to TRBJ2-7; perhaps TRBD2 as D (6 bases). Germline V gene lookup returns CDR1 SEHNR and CDR2 FQNEAQ (reference sequence). The CDR3 spans 15 residues. CDR3 in DNA: TGTGCCAGCAGCCGGGGGACGGGCGAGGGTTACGGGCAGTACTTC. Protein sequence: CASSRGTGEGYGQYF.

The V gene is TRBV5-4, the J gene TRBJ2-7; possibly TRBD1 for D (6 bases). CDR1 and CDR2 from the germline V gene are SGHNT and YYREEE (reference sequence). The length of the CDR3 is 13 residues. With 2 bases removed from V and 2 bases from J, the gap between germline ends came to 8 bases. The CDR3 spells CASSLPGAYEQYF. The CDR3 bases are TGTGCCAGCAGCTTACCAGGGGCCTACGAGCAGTACTTC.

This clone appeared a single time. The chain carries TRBV6-5 and TRBJ2-7; TRBD2 matches 8 bases. Germline V gene sequence: CDR1 MNHEY, CDR2 SVGAGI. Germline trimming cut 4 bases from V and 6 bases from J; bases unmatched to any gene: 11. The CDR3 is made up of 15 amino acids. The CDR3 spells CASSFFGGGSLEQYF. The CDR3 region has the DNA TGTGCCAGCAGTTTTTTCGGCGGGGGGAGTCTCGAGCAGTACTTC.

Only a few counts were recorded for this clone. The chain links TRBV20-1 to TRBJ2-7; 7 bases agree with TRBD1. There are 11 residues in the CDR3. Germline CDR1 reads DFQATT; CDR2 reads SNEGSKA (reference sequence). Trimming took 6 bases from V and 6 from J; bases not matched to a gene: 5. CDR3 region: CSAEDRVEQYF. DNA for the CDR3: TGCAGTGCAGAAGACAGGGTCGAGCAGTACTTC.

In its sample, this clone was seen once. This chain joins TRBV11-2 and TRBJ2-3; D remains unclear. Germline V lookup: CDR1 SGHAT, CDR2 FQNNGV. V was cut by 0 bases and J by 2 bases, with 3 bases left in between. This CDR3 is built from 13 residues. DNA for the CDR3: TGTGCCAGCAGCTTAGACTCCACAGATACGCAGTATTTT. This gives the protein CASSLDSTDTQYF.

V gene TRBV11-2 combines with J gene TRBJ2-1, with D perhaps TRBD1 (6 bases). The ends were cut back, 4 bases at V and 0 bases at J, with 10 bases in the middle. Germline V CDR1 and CDR2: SGHAT, FQNNGV. The CDR3 extends over 15 amino acids. The DNA for the CDR3 is TGTGCCAGCAGCTGGAGGACAGTCTCCTACAATGAGCAGTTCTTC. Its protein is CASSWRTVSYNEQFF.

The V and J genes are TRBV7-2 and TRBJ2-1, with 8 nucleotides matching TRBD1. There are 14 residues in the CDR3. Losses at the gene ends were 5 bases for V and 7 bases for J; bases not matched to a gene: 7. Germline CDR1 SGHTA, CDR2 FQGNSA. The CDR3, as DNA: TGTGCCAGCAGCACGGACAGGGCGACGAATGAGCAGTTCTTC. It is translated as CASSTDRATNEQFF.